This entry lists 31 T cell receptor beta chains sequenced from one sample in a study of cytomegalovirus exposure and HLA in healthy donors. Amplification used 60 Vbeta primers and 13 Jbeta primers. Sequencing was performed with immunoSEQ multiplex PCR; in TCRdb, only in-frame clones are kept and a portion is missing. Here the sample table reports around 100,000 clones. The sequenced sample was PBMCs. The receptors were gathered from a middle-aged man in good health and CMV-seronegative.

This chain connects TRBV6-6 to TRBJ2-7; TRBD2 agrees at 8 bases. CDR1 MNHNY and CDR2 SVGAGI come from the germline V gene (reference sequence). This CDR3 has 14 residues. J was trimmed by 4 bases and V by 6 bases; bases with no gene match: 8. The CDR3 spells CASSPLSGAYEQYF. DNA for the CDR3: TGTGCCAGCAGCCCACTTAGCGGGGCGTACGAGCAGTACTTC.

This chain links TRBV11-2 with TRBJ1-1; no definite D call. V lost 2 bases, J lost 3 bases, and 4 bases lay in between. This CDR3 region has 12 residues. Germline V gene data show CDR1 as SGHAT and CDR2 as FQNNGV. The CDR3 sequence is CASSLQDTEAFF. CDR3 nucleotides: TGTGCCAGCAGCTTACAGGACACTGAAGCTTTCTTT.

The V gene is TRBV19, the J gene TRBJ1-1; D is uncertain. Germline V gene sequence: CDR1 LNHDA, CDR2 SQIVND (reference sequence). V lost 2 bases to trimming and J lost 0 bases, with 10 bases between them. CDR3 size: 15 residues. The CDR3, as DNA: TGTGCCAGTAGTATATTGGCGGGCATGAACACTGAAGCTTTCTTT. This codes for CASSILAGMNTEAFF.

J is TRBJ1-1 and V is TRBV10-2, with D maybe TRBD1 (6 bases). Trimming removed 1 base from V and 6 bases from J, with 9 bases in between. Germline CDR1 and CDR2: WSHSY and SAAADI. CDR3 length: 13 amino acids. CDR3 protein: CASSELGGPEAFF. The DNA for the CDR3 is TGCGCCAGCAGTGAGTTGGGGGGGCCTGAAGCTTTCTTT.

This chain connects TRBV27 to TRBJ2-3, with 11 bases identical to TRBD2. V gave up 6 bases and J gave up 11 bases; unmatched junction bases: 10. CDR1 and CDR2 (germline): MNHEY, SMNVEV (reference sequence). This CDR3 spans 14 amino acids. The DNA for the CDR3 is TGTGCCAGCAGGTCACTAGCGGGAGTAATTAGGCAGTATTTT. Translating it yields CASRSLAGVIRQYF.

The chain uses TRBV6-5 and TRBJ2-7, with 14 bases that match TRBD2. The CDR3 loop spans 14 amino acids. Germline CDR1 and CDR2: MNHEY and SVGAGI. The ends lost 6 bases at V and 4 bases at J; junction bases unmatched: 2. CDR3 nucleotide sequence: TGTGCCAGCAGAAGACTAGCGGGGGGGTACGAGCAGTACTTC. Translation: CASRRLAGGYEQYF.

This chain's CDR3 is CASRPRRGGYEQYF. Here the CDR3 DNA reads TGTGCCAGCAGACCACGCCGGGGTGGGTACGAGCAGTACTTC. The chain carries TRBV7-8 and TRBJ2-7, with D perhaps TRBD2 (5 bases). This CDR3 has 14 residues. The germline gives CDR1 SGHVS, CDR2 FQNEAQ. Trimming cost V 6 bases and J 4 bases, with 16 bases left between them.

The rearrangement links TRBV7-9 to TRBJ1-5, with 8 positions matching TRBD1. The CDR3 spans 15 residues. The germline V gene encodes CDR1 SEHNR and CDR2 FQNEAQ (reference sequence). Trimming took 5 bases from V and 0 from J; bases not matched to a gene: 3. This CDR3 is CASSMTGVSNQPQHF. CDR3 nucleotides: TGTGCCAGCAGCATGACAGGGGTTAGCAATCAGCCCCAGCATTTT.

The chain combines TRBV5-1 with TRBJ1-1; 7 positions match TRBD1. Germline-derived CDR1 and CDR2 are SGHRS and YFSETQ. With 0 bases clipped from V and 7 bases from J, the junction kept 9 bases outside the gene matches. The CDR3 is 15 residues long. In DNA, the CDR3 is TGCGCCAGCAGCTTGGAAACGGACAGGCGTTATGAAGCTTTCTTT. As protein: CASSLETDRRYEAFF.

The genes are TRBV5-4 and TRBJ2-7, with a possible D match to TRBD1 (9 bases). V lost 4 bases and J lost 6, with 20 bases in between. In germline, CDR1 is SGHNT, CDR2 YYREEE (reference sequence). This CDR3 has 15 amino acids. Here the CDR3 reads CASSPGGTGSGEQYF. The CDR3 nucleotides read TGTGCCAGCAGCCCGGGGGGGACAGGGTCGGGCGAGCAGTACTTC.

This chain uses TRBV6-1 with TRBJ2-2; the D gene is possibly TRBD2 (5 bases). CDR1 and CDR2 from the germline V gene are MNHNS and SASEGT. The CDR3 length is 15 residues. Trimming removed 6 bases at V and 7 bases at J, with 18 bases between. The CDR3 region has the DNA TGTGCCAGCAGCATTATCAGGCGGGTAAACGGGGAGCTGTTTTTT. Its protein is CASSIIRRVNGELFF.

The gene calls are TRBV4-1 and TRBJ2-3; 15 positions agree with TRBD2. The CDR3 has 17 residues. The trim removed 4 bases at V and 4 bases at J, leaving 6 bases unmatched. Per the germline V gene, CDR1 is MGHRA and CDR2 is YSYEKL. The CDR3 bases are TGCGCCAGCAGCCGAGGACTAGCGGGGGGGATAGCAGATACGCAGTATTTT. Amino acids: CASSRGLAGGIADTQYF.

This chain connects TRBV18 to TRBJ1-1; no reliable D call. Germline V gene sequence: CDR1 KGHSH, CDR2 LQKENI. Between the trimmed V and J ends, which lost 3 bases and 4 bases, there was a span of 15 bases. This CDR3 spans 15 amino acids. The CDR3 here is CASSPPGRVGTEAFF. For the CDR3, the DNA is TGTGCCAGCTCACCCCCCGGGCGGGTGGGCACTGAAGCTTTCTTT.

The chain couples TRBV29-1 to TRBJ2-1, with D maybe TRBD2 (5 bases). Germline V gives CDR1 SQVTM, CDR2 ANQGSEA. Between the trimmed V and J ends, which lost 3 bases and 7 bases, there was a span of 16 bases. This CDR3 is built from 14 residues. The CDR3 sequence: CSVDREGIRNEQFF. CDR3 nucleotide sequence: TGCAGCGTTGACCGCGAGGGTATAAGGAATGAGCAGTTCTTC.

The chain joins TRBV29-1 to TRBJ2-1; possibly TRBD2 for D (7 bases). This CDR3 is 15 amino acids long. The germline gives CDR1 SQVTM, CDR2 ANQGSEA. Trimming left V 3 bases short and J 5 bases short, with 17 bases between. CDR3 DNA: TGCAGCGTTGACCCCTCGGGGGGCGGTCACAATGAGCAGTTCTTC. Its protein is CSVDPSGGGHNEQFF.

The chain employs TRBV6-6 and TRBJ1-1; 10 bases line up with TRBD1. CDR1 and CDR2 (germline): MNHNY, SVGAGI (reference sequence). The CDR3 spans 16 residues. Germline trimming cut 2 bases from V and 3 bases from J; bases unmatched to any gene: 6. The CDR3 nucleotides read TGTGCCAGCAGTTACCGCCCGACAGGGGGCGACACTGAAGCTTTCTTT. Translated: CASSYRPTGGDTEAFF.

The V call is TRBV7-9, the J call TRBJ2-4; 13 nucleotides align to TRBD2. V lost 3 bases to trimming and J lost 7 bases; unmatched junction nucleotides: 3. This CDR3 has 15 residues. In germline, CDR1 is SEHNR, CDR2 FQNEAQ (reference sequence). The CDR3 sequence: CASSFTSGGANIQYF. CDR3 DNA: TGTGCCAGCAGCTTTACTAGCGGGGGGGCGAACATTCAGTACTTC.

The V and J genes are TRBV6-6 and TRBJ1-5, with a possible D match to TRBD1 (5 bases). V was pared by 0 bases and J by 4 bases, with 10 bases between. CDR3 length: 15 amino acids. The germline V gene has CDR1 MNHNY and CDR2 SVGAGI (reference sequence). CDR3 DNA: TGTGCCAGCAGTTACTCGGGGGAGGGAAATCAGCCCCAGCATTTT. It is translated as CASSYSGEGNQPQHF.

CDR3 coding DNA: TGTGCCAGCAGCTTTATACAGGGGGAAGTTGAAGCTTTCTTT. Translation gives CASSFIQGEVEAFF. V is TRBV7-6 and J is TRBJ1-1; 8 bases agree with TRBD1. Germline loops: CDR1 SGHVS, CDR2 FNYEAQ. This CDR3 comprises 14 residues. The junction had 7 bases not matched to a gene; V was cut back by 3 bases and J by 7 bases.

V and J are TRBV4-3 and TRBJ1-2; 7 nucleotides agree with TRBD1. CDR3 length: 16 amino acids. V dropped 1 base and J dropped 3; count of bases not matched to a gene: 8. CDR1 LGHNA and CDR2 YSLEER come from the germline V gene. Here the CDR3 DNA reads TGCGCCAGCAGCCAAGCGGGGAACAGGGGCGACTATGGCTACACCTTC. Protein sequence: CASSQAGNRGDYGYTF.

V and J are TRBV20-1 and TRBJ2-5; D unresolved. This CDR3 is 11 amino acids long. Per the germline V gene, CDR1 is DFQATT and CDR2 is SNEGSKA (reference sequence). With 3 bases removed from V and 3 bases from J, the gap between germline ends came to 5 bases. This CDR3 is CSASLEETQYF. The DNA for the CDR3 is TGCAGTGCTAGCTTAGAAGAGACCCAGTACTTC.

The chain couples TRBV28 to TRBJ1-5; unclear D gene. The V end lost 3 bases, the J end lost 2 bases, and 8 bases lay between the germline ends. The germline gives CDR1 MDHEN, CDR2 SYDVKM. The CDR3 spans 14 residues. The chain's CDR3 is CASSLIEGNQPQHF. The CDR3, as DNA: TGTGCCAGCAGTTTGATAGAAGGCAATCAGCCCCAGCATTTT.

The CDR3 sequence is CSVRQANTEAFF. The DNA for the CDR3 is TGCAGCGTCCGACAGGCCAACACTGAAGCTTTCTTT. This rearrangement joins TRBV29-1 to TRBJ1-1, with a weak D call TRBD1 (6 bases). V was cut by 6 bases and J by 2 bases, with 10 bases left in between. The CDR3 is 12 amino acids. Germline V gene lookup returns CDR1 SQVTM and CDR2 ANQGSEA. The complete variable domain, with remaining parts taken from reference TRBV29-1 and TRBJ1-1, reads SAVISQKPSRDICQRGTSLTIQCQVDSQVTMMFWYRQQPGQSLTLIATANQGSEATYESGFVIDKFPISRPNLTFSTLTVSNMSPEDSSIYLCSVRQANTEAFFGQGTRLTVV.

The genes are TRBV7-9 and TRBJ1-1; D possibly corresponds to TRBD1 (5 bases). V was shortened by 5 bases and J by 8 bases, with 12 bases between the two germline ends. Germline CDR1 SEHNR, CDR2 FQNEAQ (reference sequence). The CDR3 is 12 residues long. CDR3 nucleotides: TGTGCCAGCAGCCGCGGAGGGGTAGAAGCTTTCTTT. This sequence encodes CASSRGGVEAFF.

The chain carries TRBV5-1 and TRBJ2-3, with D tentatively TRBD2 (6 bases). The germline gives CDR1 SGHRS, CDR2 YFSETQ. Between the trimmed V and J ends, which lost 2 bases and 1 base, there was a span of 14 bases. The CDR3 has 16 amino acids. DNA for the CDR3: TGCGCCAGCAGCTTCTTCACCGGGGAGGGCACAGATACGCAGTATTTT. Its protein is CASSFFTGEGTDTQYF.

The rearrangement joins TRBV14 to TRBJ1-1, with D maybe TRBD1 (6 bases). The CDR3 length is 16 residues. Germline assignment: CDR1 SGHDN and CDR2 FVKESK. The germline V and J ends were trimmed by 2 bases and 3 bases, with 16 bases remaining between them. The CDR3 loop is CASSQRQGSSHTEAFF. The CDR3 DNA sequence: TGTGCCAGCAGCCAAAGGCAGGGGTCGTCCCACACTGAAGCTTTCTTT. The whole variable domain, filled in from reference TRBV14 and TRBJ1-1, reads EAGVTQFPSHSVIEKGQTVTLRCDPISGHDNLYWYRRVMGKEIKFLLHFVKESKQDESGMPNNRFLAERTGGTYSTLKVQPAELEDSGVYFCASSQRQGSSHTEAFFGQGTRLTVV.

The chain recombines TRBV4-1 with TRBJ2-2; 9 nucleotides align to TRBD1. Germline lookup yields CDR1 MGHRA and CDR2 YSYEKL. The CDR3 consists of 16 residues. The junction had 7 bases not matched to a gene; V was cut back by 3 bases and J by 5 bases. CDR3 in DNA: TGCGCCAGCAGCCATGTGGACAGGGGTTTAACCGGGGAGCTGTTTTTT. Protein: CASSHVDRGLTGELFF.

The chain uses TRBV7-6 and TRBJ2-7; D not resolved. The CDR3 spans 14 residues. Between the trimmed V and J ends, which lost 0 bases and 7 bases, there was a span of 13 bases. CDR1 and CDR2 from the germline V gene are SGHVS and FNYEAQ. CDR3: CASSLASPSGEQYF. The CDR3 nucleotides are TGTGCCAGCAGCTTAGCTAGCCCATCGGGTGAGCAGTACTTC.

The genes are TRBV6-6 and TRBJ1-4; no clear D. From germline, CDR1 is MNHNY and CDR2 SVGAGI (reference sequence). The CDR3 extends over 13 amino acids. Trimming left V 0 bases short and J 5 bases short, with 4 bases between. The CDR3 DNA reads TGTGCCAGCAGTTACTCGGAGAATGAAAAACTGTTTTTT. It translates to CASSYSENEKLFF.

The V gene is TRBV7-9, the J gene TRBJ1-2; 7 positions agree with TRBD1. The CDR3 loop spans 15 amino acids. CDR1 is SEHNR and CDR2 is FQNEAQ in the germline V gene (reference sequence). Losses at the gene ends were 5 bases for V and 2 bases for J; bases not matched to a gene: 8. The CDR3 sequence is CASSLWDSSNYGYTF. CDR3 coding DNA: TGTGCCAGCAGCCTATGGGACAGCTCCAACTATGGCTACACCTTC.

The chain carries TRBV5-1 and TRBJ1-1, with unresolved D. V gave up 0 bases and J gave up 1 base, with 7 bases separating them. The CDR3 consists of 14 residues. Germline loops: CDR1 SGHRS, CDR2 YFSETQ. The CDR3 sequence is CASSLAAGNTEAFF. CDR3 nucleotide sequence: TGCGCCAGCAGCTTGGCCGCGGGGAACACTGAAGCTTTCTTT.